This T cell receptor (beta chain) was sequenced in a study of T cell repertoires in cytomegalovirus infection. Study-wide background: Epitope selection comprised recently identified HLA-C-restricted CMV epitopes and well-studied HLA-B-restricted CMV epitopes. Both CMV infection and a matching HLA type were indicated by public TCR beta signatures. Study results and limitations: Of the TCR beta families, the public ones yielded a cumulative frequency that identified carriers of CMV plus the relevant HLA.

TCRdb reprocessed the reads with MiXCR, giving one entry per CDR3 protein. The repertoire holds about 160,000 distinct CDR3 sequences, with less than 25% as singletons. Notes on this clonotype: What it binds is unknown.

The receptor was isolated from a human donor in good health (CMV status not recorded). Some clones in this sample may be carry-over from other donors' samples. The sample in question was CD8+ T cells from cultured PBMCs, obtained from culture after CMV antigen stimulation.

In DNA, the CDR3 is TGTGCCAGCAGCCAAGATCTCCAGGGGACCTCCATCTACGAGCAGTACTTC. Protein sequence: CASSQDLQGTSIYEQYF. The chain couples TRBV4-2 to TRBJ2-7; tentatively, D is TRBD1 (6 bases). Germline-derived CDR1 and CDR2 are LGHNA and YNFKEQ. V was trimmed by 0 bases and J by 3 bases, leaving 18 bases between them. CDR3 length: 17 amino acids.